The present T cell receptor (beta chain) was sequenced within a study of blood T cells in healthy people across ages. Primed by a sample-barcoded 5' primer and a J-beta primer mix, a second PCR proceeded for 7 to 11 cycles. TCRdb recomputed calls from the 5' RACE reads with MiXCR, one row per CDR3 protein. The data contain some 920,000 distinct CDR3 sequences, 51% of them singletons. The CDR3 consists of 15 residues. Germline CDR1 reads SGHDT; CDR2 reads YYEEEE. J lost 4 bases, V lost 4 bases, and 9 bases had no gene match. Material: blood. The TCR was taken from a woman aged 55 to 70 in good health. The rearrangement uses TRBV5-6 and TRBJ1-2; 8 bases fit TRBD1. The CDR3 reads CASSIRDRWAYGYTF. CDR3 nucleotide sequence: TGTGCCAGCAGCATTCGGGACAGGTGGGCCTATGGCTACACCTTC. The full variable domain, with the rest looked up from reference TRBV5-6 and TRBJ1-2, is DAGVTQSPTHLIKTRGQQVTLRCSPKSGHDTVSWYQQALGQGPQFIFQYYEEEERQRGNFPDRFSGHQFPNYSSELNVNALLLGDSALYLCASSIRDRWAYGYTFGSGTRLTVV.